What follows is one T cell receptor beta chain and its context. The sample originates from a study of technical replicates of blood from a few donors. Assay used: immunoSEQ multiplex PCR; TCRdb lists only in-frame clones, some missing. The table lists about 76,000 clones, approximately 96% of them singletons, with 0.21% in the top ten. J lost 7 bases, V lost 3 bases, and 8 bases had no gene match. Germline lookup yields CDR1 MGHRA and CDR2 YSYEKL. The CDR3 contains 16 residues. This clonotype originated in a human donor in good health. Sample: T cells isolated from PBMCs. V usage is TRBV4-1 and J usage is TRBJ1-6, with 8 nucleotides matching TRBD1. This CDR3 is CASSQGFRDRNSPLHF. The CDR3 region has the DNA TGCGCCAGCAGCCAGGGTTTCCGGGACAGGAATTCACCCCTCCACTTT.